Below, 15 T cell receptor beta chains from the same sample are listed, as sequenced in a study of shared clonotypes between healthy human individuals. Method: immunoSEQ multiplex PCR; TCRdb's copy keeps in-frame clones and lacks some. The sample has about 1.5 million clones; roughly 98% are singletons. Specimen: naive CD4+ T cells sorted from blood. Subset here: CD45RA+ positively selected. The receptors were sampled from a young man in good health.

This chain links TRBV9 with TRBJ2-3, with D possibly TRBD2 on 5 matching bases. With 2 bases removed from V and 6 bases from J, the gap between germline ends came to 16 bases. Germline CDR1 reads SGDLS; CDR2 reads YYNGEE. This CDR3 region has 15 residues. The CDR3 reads CASSVQGSLGDTQYF. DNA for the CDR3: TGTGCCAGCAGCGTCCAAGGGAGTCTTGGGGATACGCAGTATTTT. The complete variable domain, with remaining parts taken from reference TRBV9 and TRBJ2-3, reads DSGVTQTPKHLITATGQRVTLRCSPRSGDLSVYWYQQSLDQGLQFLIQYYNGEERAKGNILERFSAQQFPDLHSELNLSSLELGDSALYFCASSVQGSLGDTQYFGPGTRLTVL.

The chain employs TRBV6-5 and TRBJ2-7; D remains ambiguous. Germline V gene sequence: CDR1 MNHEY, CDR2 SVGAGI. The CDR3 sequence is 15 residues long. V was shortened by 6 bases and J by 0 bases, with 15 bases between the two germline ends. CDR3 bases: TGTGCCAGCAGCCGCAGGACCCTTCTCTCCTACGAGCAGTACTTC. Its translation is CASSRRTLLSYEQYF.

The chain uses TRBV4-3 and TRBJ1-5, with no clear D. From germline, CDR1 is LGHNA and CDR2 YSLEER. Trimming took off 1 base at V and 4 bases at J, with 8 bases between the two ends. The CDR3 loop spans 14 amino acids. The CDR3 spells CASSQALVNQPQHF. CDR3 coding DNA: TGCGCCAGCAGCCAAGCGCTGGTTAATCAGCCCCAGCATTTT.

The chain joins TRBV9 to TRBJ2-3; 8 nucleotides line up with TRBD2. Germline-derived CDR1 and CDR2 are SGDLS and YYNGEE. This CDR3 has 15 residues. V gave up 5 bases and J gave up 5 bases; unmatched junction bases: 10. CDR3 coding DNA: TGTGCCAGCAGTCTATGGGGGCTAGCGGGAGATACGCAGTATTTT. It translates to CASSLWGLAGDTQYF.

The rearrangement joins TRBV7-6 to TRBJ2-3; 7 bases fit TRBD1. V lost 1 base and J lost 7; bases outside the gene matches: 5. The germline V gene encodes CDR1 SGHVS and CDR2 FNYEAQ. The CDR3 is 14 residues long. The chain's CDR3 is CASSLGDSSYTQYF. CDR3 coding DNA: TGTGCCAGCAGCTTAGGGGACAGCTCATATACGCAGTATTTT.

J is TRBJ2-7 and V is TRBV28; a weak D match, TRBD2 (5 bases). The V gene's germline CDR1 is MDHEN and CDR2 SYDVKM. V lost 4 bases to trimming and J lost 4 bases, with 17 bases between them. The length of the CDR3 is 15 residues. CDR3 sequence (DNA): TGTGCCAGCAGTTCCCAACGGACTTTTCGGTACGAGCAGTACTTC. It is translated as CASSSQRTFRYEQYF.

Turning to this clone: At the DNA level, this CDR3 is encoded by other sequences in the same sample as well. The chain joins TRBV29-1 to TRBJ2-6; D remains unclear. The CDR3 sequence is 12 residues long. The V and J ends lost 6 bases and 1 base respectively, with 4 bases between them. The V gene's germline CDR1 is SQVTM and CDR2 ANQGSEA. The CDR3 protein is CSVVSGANVLTF. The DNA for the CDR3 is TGCAGCGTCGTATCTGGGGCCAACGTCCTGACTTTC. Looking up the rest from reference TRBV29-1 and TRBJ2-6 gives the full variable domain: SAVISQKPSRDICQRGTSLTIQCQVDSQVTMMFWYRQQPGQSLTLIATANQGSEATYESGFVIDKFPISRPNLTFSTLTVSNMSPEDSSIYLCSVVSGANVLTFGAGSRLTVL.

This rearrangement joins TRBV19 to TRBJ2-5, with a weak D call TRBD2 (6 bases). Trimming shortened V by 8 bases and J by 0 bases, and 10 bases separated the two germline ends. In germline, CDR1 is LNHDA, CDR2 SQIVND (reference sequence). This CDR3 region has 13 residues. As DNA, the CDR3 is TGTGCCAGTGGAGGGTCCTACCAAGAGACCCAGTACTTC. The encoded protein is CASGGSYQETQYF.

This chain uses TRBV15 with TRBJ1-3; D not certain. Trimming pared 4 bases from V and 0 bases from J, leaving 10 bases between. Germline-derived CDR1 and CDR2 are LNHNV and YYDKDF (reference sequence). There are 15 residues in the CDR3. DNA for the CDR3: TGTGCCACCAGCATCGGGTTCGGCTCTGGAAACACCATATATTTT. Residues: CATSIGFGSGNTIYF.

The CDR3 nucleotides read TGTGCCAGCACTCGAGAGGCGGTATCTGGCTACACCTTC. Translated: CASTREAVSGYTF. This chain links TRBV28 with TRBJ1-2; D call uncertain. This CDR3 spans 13 amino acids. Deletions cut 7 bases from V and 7 bases from J, with 16 bases between. The germline CDR1 and CDR2 sequences are MDHEN and SYDVKM.

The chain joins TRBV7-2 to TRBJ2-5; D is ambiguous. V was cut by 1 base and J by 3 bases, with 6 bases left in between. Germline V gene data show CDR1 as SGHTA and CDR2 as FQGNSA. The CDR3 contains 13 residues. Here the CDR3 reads CASSLGPKETQYF. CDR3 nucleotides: TGTGCCAGCAGCTTAGGACCTAAAGAGACCCAGTACTTC.

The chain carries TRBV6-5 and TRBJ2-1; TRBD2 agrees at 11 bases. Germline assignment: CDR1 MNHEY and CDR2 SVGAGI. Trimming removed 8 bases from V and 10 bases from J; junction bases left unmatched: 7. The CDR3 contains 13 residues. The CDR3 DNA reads TGTGCCAGCTGTCTAGCGGGAGGCAGGGAGCAGTTCTTC. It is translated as CASCLAGGREQFF.

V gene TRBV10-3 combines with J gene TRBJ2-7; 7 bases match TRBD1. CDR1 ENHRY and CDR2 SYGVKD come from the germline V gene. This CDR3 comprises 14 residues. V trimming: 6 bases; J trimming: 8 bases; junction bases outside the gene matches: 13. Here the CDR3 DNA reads TGTGCCATCAGGGACAGGATGATACCTACCCAGCAGTACTTC. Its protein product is CAIRDRMIPTQQYF.

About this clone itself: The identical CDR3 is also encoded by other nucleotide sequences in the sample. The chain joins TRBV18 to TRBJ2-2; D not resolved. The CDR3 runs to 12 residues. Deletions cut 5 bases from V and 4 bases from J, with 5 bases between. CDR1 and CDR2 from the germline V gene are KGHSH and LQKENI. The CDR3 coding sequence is TGTGCCAGCTCAACCAGCACCGGGGAGCTGTTTTTT. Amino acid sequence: CASSTSTGELFF.

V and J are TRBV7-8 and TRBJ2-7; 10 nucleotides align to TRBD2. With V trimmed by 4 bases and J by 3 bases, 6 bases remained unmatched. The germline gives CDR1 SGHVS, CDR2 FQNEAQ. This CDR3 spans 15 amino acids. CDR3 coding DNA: TGTGCCAGCAGCTCGACTAGCGGGTGGCTCTACGAGCAGTACTTC. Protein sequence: CASSSTSGWLYEQYF.